This TCR beta chain was recorded in a study of response to subunit inactivated influenza vaccine. This clonotype has just a few counts. Germline loops: CDR1 SGHRS, CDR2 YFSETQ. Germline trimming cut 2 bases from V and 7 bases from J; bases unmatched to any gene: 4. The length of the CDR3 is 15 residues. Using its own MiXCR run on the RT-PCR reads, TCRdb lists one record per CDR3 protein. The table has hundreds of thousands of distinct CDR3 sequences, around 18% seen once. The chain employs TRBV5-1 and TRBJ1-6, with 9 positions matching TRBD1. This TCR was sampled from a man aged 45-65 years who received an inactivated influenza vaccine. The sequencing used PBMCs from blood, collected about 5 days after vaccination. CDR3 sequence reads: CASSFWDRENSPLHF. The CDR3 nucleotides are TGCGCCAGCAGCTTTTGGGACAGGGAGAATTCACCCCTCCACTTT.